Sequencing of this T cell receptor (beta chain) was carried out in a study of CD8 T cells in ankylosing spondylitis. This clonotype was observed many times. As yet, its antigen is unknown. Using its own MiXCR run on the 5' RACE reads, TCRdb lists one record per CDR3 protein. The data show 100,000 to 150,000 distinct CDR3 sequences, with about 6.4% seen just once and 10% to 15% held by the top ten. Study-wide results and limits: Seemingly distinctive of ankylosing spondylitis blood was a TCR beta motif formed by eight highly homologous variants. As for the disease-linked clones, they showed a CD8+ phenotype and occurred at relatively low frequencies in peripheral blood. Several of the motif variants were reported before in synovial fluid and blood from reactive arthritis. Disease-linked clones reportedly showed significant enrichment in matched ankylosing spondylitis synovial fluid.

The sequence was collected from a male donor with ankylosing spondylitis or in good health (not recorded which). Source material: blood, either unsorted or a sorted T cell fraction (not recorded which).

DNA for the CDR3: TGCGCCAGCAGCCCGGACAGTGGAAATCAGCCCCAGCATTTT. This translates into CASSPDSGNQPQHF. The chain uses TRBV5-1 and TRBJ1-5; tentatively, D is TRBD1 (6 bases). With 4 bases removed from V and 4 bases from J, the gap between germline ends came to 12 bases. The CDR3 loop spans 14 amino acids. The germline gives CDR1 SGHRS, CDR2 YFSETQ.